This T cell receptor beta chain derives from a study of T cells in Graves' hyperthyroidism and ophthalmopathy. Study results and caveats: The authors' 13 V-J model separated ophthalmopathy from stable hyperthyroidism. Most thyroid clonotypes that were expanded above 0.001 also turned up in blood.

This clonotype was detected a few times. The antigen remains undetermined. Ahead of any ophthalmopathy symptoms, the blood sample was obtained at the first diagnosis of hyperthyroidism. PBMCs were collected from an approximately 9.2 ml volume of fresh peripheral blood. Amplification of TCR beta CDR3 regions was performed using RNA transcripts as template. A first-round RT-PCR of the TCR CDR3 used the HTBI primer set. MiXCR, run by TCRdb on the multiplex PCR reads, gives a single entry per CDR3 protein. The data show about 290,000 distinct CDR3 sequences, with approximately 16% seen just once and more than 30% held by the top ten. The germline V gene has CDR1 MGHRA and CDR2 YSYEKL. Trimming took 6 bases from V and 2 from J, leaving 17 bases between them. The CDR3 has 16 amino acids.

The chain recombines TRBV4-1 with TRBJ1-5; D is possibly TRBD1 (5 bases). Sequenced: blood. The clonotype was recovered from a woman in her forties or fifties with Graves' hyperthyroidism that later progressed to Graves' ophthalmopathy. The CDR3 protein is CASRQTVLRGNQPQHF. DNA of the CDR3: TGCGCCAGCAGACAGACAGTTCTGAGAGGCAATCAGCCCCAGCATTTT.